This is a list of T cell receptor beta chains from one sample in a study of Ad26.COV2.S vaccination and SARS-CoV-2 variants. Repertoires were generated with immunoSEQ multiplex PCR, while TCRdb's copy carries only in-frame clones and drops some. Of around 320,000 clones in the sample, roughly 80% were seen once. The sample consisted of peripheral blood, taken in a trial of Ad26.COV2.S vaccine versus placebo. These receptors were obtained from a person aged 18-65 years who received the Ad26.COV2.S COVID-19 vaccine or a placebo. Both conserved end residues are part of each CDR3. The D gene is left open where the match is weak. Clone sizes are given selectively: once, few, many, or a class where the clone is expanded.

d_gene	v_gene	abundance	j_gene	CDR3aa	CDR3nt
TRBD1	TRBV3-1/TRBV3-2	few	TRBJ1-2	CASSQQRSSGTAYGYTF	TGTGCCAGCAGCCAACAAAGATCCTCCGGGACAGCCTATGGCTACACCTTC
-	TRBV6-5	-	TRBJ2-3	CASGPETDTQYF	TGTGCCAGCGGTCCGGAGACAGATACGCAGTATTTT
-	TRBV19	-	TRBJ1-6	CASSTWDRPRAYNSPLHF	TGTGCCAGTAGTACTTGGGACCGGCCTAGGGCCTATAATTCACCCCTCCACTTT
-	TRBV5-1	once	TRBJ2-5	CASSPGTLETQYF	TGCGCCAGCAGCCCAGGGACATTAGAAACCCAGTACTTC
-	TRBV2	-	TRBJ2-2	CASSELSGDTGELFF	TGTGCCAGCAGTGAACTGTCGGGGGACACCGGGGAGCTGTTTTTT
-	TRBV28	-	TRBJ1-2	CASSLQVLYGYTF	TGTGCCAGCAGTTTACAGGTTCTCTATGGCTACACCTTC
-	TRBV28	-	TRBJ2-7	CASNYPGTTYEQYF	TGTGCCAGCAATTATCCCGGGACAACCTACGAGCAGTACTTC
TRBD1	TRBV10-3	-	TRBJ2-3	CAIGGTGGGTDTQYF	TGTGCCATCGGCGGGACAGGGGGCGGCACAGATACGCAGTATTTT
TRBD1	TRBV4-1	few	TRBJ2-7	CASSQDLPGGAKQYF	TGCGCCAGCAGCCAAGACTTGCCAGGGGGCGCGAAGCAGTACTTC
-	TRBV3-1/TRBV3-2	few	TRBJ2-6	CASGRQAGANVLTF	TGTGCCAGCGGAAGACAGGCTGGGGCCAACGTCCTGACTTTC
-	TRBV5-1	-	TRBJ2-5	CASSFLGSPEKTQYF	TGCGCCAGCAGCTTCCTAGGGTCCCCCGAGAAGACCCAGTACTTC
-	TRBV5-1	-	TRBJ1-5	CASSLAFGQPQHF	TGCGCCAGCAGCTTGGCCTTCGGCCAGCCCCAGCATTTT
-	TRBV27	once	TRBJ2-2	CASSNPGQELFF	TGTGCCAGCAGTAACCCGGGACAAGAGCTGTTTTTT
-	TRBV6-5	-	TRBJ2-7	CATLRHTYEQYF	TGTGCCACCTTGCGACACACCTACGAGCAGTACTTC
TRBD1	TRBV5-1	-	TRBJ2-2	CASSTDRAGTGELFF	TGCGCCAGCAGCACCGACAGGGCGGGCACCGGGGAGCTGTTTTTT
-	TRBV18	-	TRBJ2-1	CASSPPGPGYEQFF	TGTGCCAGCTCACCTCCAGGACCCGGCTATGAGCAGTTCTTC
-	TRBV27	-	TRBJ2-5	CASSFRRGETQYF	TGTGCCAGCAGTTTTCGGAGGGGAGAGACCCAGTACTTC
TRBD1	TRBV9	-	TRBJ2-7	CASSVAGTGYYEQYF	TGTGCCAGCAGCGTAGCCGGGACAGGATACTACGAGCAGTACTTC
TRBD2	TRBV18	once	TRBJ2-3	CASSPTSADTQYF	TGTGCCAGCTCACCAACTAGCGCAGATACGCAGTATTTT
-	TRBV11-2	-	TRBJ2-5	CASSLSSRETQYF	TGTGCCAGCAGCTTATCCAGCAGAGAGACCCAGTACTTC
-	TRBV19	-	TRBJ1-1	CASSIEVRDVTEAFF	TGTGCCAGTAGTATAGAGGTCAGGGATGTCACTGAAGCTTTCTTT
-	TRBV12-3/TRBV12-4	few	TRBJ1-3	CASSWRSGNTIYF	TGTGCCAGCAGTTGGCGGTCCGGAAACACCATATATTTT
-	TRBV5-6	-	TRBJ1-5	CASSSGGNQPQHF	TGTGCCAGCAGCTCCGGTGGCAATCAGCCCCAGCATTTT
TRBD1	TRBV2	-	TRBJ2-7	CASSRSTGGEQYF	TGTGCCAGCAGTAGAAGTACAGGGGGCGAGCAGTACTTC
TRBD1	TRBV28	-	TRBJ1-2	CASRDPTGARGYGYTF	TGTGCCAGCAGGGATCCGACAGGGGCAAGAGGTTATGGCTACACCTTC
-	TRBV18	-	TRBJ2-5	CASSPRQKETQYF	TGTGCCAGCTCACCACGCCAGAAGGAGACCCAGTACTTC
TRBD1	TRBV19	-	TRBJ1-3	CASSMTAGGFSGNTIYF	TGTGCCAGTAGTATGACCGCAGGGGGCTTCTCTGGAAACACCATATATTTT
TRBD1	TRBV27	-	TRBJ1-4	CASSLSRGLSEKLFF	TGTGCCAGCAGTTTAAGTAGGGGGCTAAGCGAAAAACTGTTTTTT
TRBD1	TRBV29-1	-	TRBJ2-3	CSAAFGQGLVRGTQYF	TGCAGTGCCGCTTTTGGACAGGGGCTTGTTCGAGGTACGCAGTATTTT
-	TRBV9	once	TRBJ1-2	CASSPGPSGGYTF	TGTGCCAGCAGCCCAGGGCCCTCAGGAGGCTACACCTTC
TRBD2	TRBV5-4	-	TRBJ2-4	CASSFQLGGAGNIQYF	TGTGCCAGCAGCTTTCAGTTGGGAGGGGCGGGTAACATTCAGTACTTC
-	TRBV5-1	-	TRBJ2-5	CASSEGRSGVATQYF	TGCGCCAGCAGCGAGGGCCGCTCAGGGGTTGCGACCCAGTACTTC
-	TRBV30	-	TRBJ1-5	CAWSVSINSNQPQHF	TGTGCCTGGAGTGTCTCCATTAATAGCAATCAGCCCCAGCATTTT
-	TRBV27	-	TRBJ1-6	CASSLSRDPLNSPLHF	TGTGCCAGCAGTTTATCGAGGGACCCCCTGAATTCACCCCTCCACTTT
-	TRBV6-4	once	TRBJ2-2	CASRMFSGNTGELFF	TGTGCCAGCAGAATGTTTAGCGGGAACACCGGGGAGCTGTTTTTT
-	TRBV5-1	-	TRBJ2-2	CASTTGTTNTGELFF	TGCGCCAGCACCACCGGGACGACGAACACCGGGGAGCTGTTTTTT
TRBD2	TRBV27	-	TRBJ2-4	CASSSSGLAGTELAKNIQYF	TGTGCCAGCAGTTCGTCGGGACTAGCGGGGACAGAACTAGCCAAAAACATTCAGTACTTC
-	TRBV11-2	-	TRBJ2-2	CASSLVPGGNTGELFF	TGTGCCAGCAGCTTAGTCCCCGGGGGAAACACCGGGGAGCTGTTTTTT
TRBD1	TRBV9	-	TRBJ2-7	CASSGTWDSSYEQYF	TGTGCCAGCAGCGGGACCTGGGACAGCTCCTACGAGCAGTACTTC
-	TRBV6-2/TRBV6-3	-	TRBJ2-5	CASSYRSRGGQETQYF	TGTGCCAGCAGTTACCGGAGCAGGGGGGGACAAGAGACCCAGTACTTC
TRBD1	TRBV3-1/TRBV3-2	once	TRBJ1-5	CASSQARGPDQPQHF	TGTGCCAGCAGCCAAGCCAGGGGGCCGGATCAGCCCCAGCATTTT
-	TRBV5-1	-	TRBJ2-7	CASSLEGDYEQYF	TGCGCCAGCAGCCTGGAAGGAGATTACGAGCAGTACTTC
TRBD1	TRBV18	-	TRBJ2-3	CASSLRQGSTDTQYF	TGTGCCAGCTCGCTTCGACAGGGGAGCACAGATACGCAGTATTTT
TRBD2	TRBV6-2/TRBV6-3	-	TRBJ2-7	CASSSPRGDHPYEQYF	TGTGCCAGCAGTTCCCCGCGGGGGGACCATCCCTACGAGCAGTACTTC
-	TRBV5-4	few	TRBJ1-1	CASSPAGLRSTEAFF	TGTGCCAGCAGCCCCGCAGGGCTGAGGAGCACTGAAGCTTTCTTT
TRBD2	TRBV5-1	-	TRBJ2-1	CASSRTSGGADEQFF	TGCGCCAGCAGTCGCACTAGCGGGGGGGCGGATGAGCAGTTCTTC